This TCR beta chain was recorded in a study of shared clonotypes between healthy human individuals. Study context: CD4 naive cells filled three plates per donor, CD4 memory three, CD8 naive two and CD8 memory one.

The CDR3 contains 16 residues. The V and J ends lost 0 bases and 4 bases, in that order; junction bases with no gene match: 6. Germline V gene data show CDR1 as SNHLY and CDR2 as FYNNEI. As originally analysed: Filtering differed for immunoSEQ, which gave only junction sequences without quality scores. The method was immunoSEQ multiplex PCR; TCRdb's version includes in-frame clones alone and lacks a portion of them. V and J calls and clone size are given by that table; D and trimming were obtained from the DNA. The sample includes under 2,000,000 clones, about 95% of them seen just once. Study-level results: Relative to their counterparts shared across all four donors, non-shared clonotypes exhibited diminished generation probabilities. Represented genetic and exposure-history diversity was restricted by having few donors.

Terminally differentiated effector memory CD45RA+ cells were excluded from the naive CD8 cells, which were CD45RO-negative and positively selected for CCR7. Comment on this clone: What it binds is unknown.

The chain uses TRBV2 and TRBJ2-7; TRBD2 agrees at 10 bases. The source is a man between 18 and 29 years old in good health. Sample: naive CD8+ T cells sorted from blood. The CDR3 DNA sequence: TGTGCCAGCAGTGAAGCGCTCCTAGCGGGAGTGTACGAGCAGTACTTC. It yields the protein CASSEALLAGVYEQYF.